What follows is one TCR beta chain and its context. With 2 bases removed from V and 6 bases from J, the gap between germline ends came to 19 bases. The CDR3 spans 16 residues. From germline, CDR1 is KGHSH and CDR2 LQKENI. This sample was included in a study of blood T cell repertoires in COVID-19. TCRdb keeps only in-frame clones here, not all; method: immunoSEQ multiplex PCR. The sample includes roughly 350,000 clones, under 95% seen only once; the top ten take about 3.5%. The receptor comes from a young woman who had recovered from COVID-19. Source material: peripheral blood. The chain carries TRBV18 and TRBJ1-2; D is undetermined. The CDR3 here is CASSPSTLLFPNGYTF. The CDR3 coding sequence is TGTGCCAGCTCACCATCCACCTTATTGTTTCCTAATGGCTACACCTTC.